Below, 27 T cell receptor beta chains from the same sample are listed, as sequenced in a study of cytomegalovirus exposure and HLA in healthy donors. The PCR was carried out with 60 Vbeta primers and 13 Jbeta primers. Libraries were prepared by immunoSEQ multiplex PCR; TCRdb keeps only in-frame clonotypes and omits some of them. The profile covers around 130,000 clones, with 70% to 90% appearing a single time and 5.5% to 7.5% taken by the ten largest. Sequencing was performed on PBMCs. The receptor set was obtained from a woman aged 40 to 50 in good health and CMV-seropositive.

The V and J genes are TRBV7-6 and TRBJ1-2; tentatively, D is TRBD1 (5 bases). Trimming left V 8 bases short and J 7 bases short, with 17 bases between. CDR1 and CDR2 (germline): SGHVS, FNYEAQ. This CDR3 has 13 residues. Written as DNA, the CDR3 is TGTGCCAGCGGGTCAGGGCCCTTATCTGGCTACACCTTC. Residues: CASGSGPLSGYTF.

This clone was counted a single time. This sequence joins TRBV12-5 and TRBJ2-3; possibly TRBD2 for D (5 bases). Germline assignment: CDR1 LGHNT and CDR2 FRNRAP. The V and J ends lost 5 bases and 3 bases respectively, with 12 bases between them. CDR3 length: 14 amino acids. The CDR3 bases are TGTGCTAGTGGTACTAGTGGATTTACAGATACGCAGTATTTT. It specifies CASGTSGFTDTQYF.

This sequence joins TRBV4-2 and TRBJ2-1, with D tentatively TRBD2 (6 bases). In germline, CDR1 is LGHNA, CDR2 YNFKEQ. The V end lost 1 base, the J end lost 1 base, and 14 bases lay between the germline ends. This CDR3 region has 17 residues. This CDR3 is CASSQGSWGESYNEQFF. In DNA form, the CDR3 reads TGTGCCAGCAGCCAAGGGTCGTGGGGGGAATCCTACAATGAGCAGTTCTTC.

The V gene is TRBV20-1, the J gene TRBJ2-2; D unresolved. The germline V gene encodes CDR1 DFQATT and CDR2 SNEGSKA (reference sequence). This CDR3 has 11 residues. V was clipped by 3 bases and J by 8 bases, with 7 bases between them. The CDR3 DNA sequence: TGCAGTGCTAGTCCAGCGGGGGAGCTGTTTTTT. This sequence encodes CSASPAGELFF.

The chain is built from TRBV14 and TRBJ2-5; D is ambiguous. Germline CDR1 SGHDN, CDR2 FVKESK. CDR3 size: 14 residues. V was cut by 0 bases and J by 3 bases, with 8 bases left in between. In DNA, the CDR3 is TGTGCCAGCAGCCAAGATACAGCTAAAGAGACCCAGTACTTC. This gives the protein CASSQDTAKETQYF.

This clone is a singleton in its sample. V gene TRBV27 combines with J gene TRBJ2-6, with D possibly matching TRBD1 (6 bases). Germline loops: CDR1 MNHEY, CDR2 SMNVEV (reference sequence). The length of the CDR3 is 17 residues. Trimming took 3 bases from V and 1 from J, leaving 13 bases between them. CDR3 in DNA: TGTGCCAGCAGTTTTGACAGGACCTTTTCTGGGGCCAACGTCCTGACTTTC. Translated: CASSFDRTFSGANVLTF.

A note on this clone: It may be a read error: a sequence one base away is much more abundant. The chain uses TRBV28 and TRBJ2-3; D is ambiguous. Trimming removed 6 bases at V and 0 bases at J, with 4 bases between. This CDR3 is 12 amino acids long. Looked up from germline, CDR1 is MDHEN and CDR2 is SYDVKM. CDR3 DNA sequence: TGTGCCAGCAGCCAAAGCACAGATACGCAGTATTTT. Translation gives CASSQSTDTQYF.

J is TRBJ2-3 and V is TRBV9, with TRBD2 matching over 16 bases. Germline CDR1 reads SGDLS; CDR2 reads YYNGEE. The CDR3 spans 22 residues. After removal of 2 bases from V and 1 base from J, the junction contained 16 bases not matched to a gene. CDR3 bases: TGTGCCAGCAGCGTGGCTATTGGGACTAGCGGGAGGGCCTCCTCTGGCACAGATACGCAGTATTTT. Its translation is CASSVAIGTSGRASSGTDTQYF.

The chain joins TRBV10-3 to TRBJ1-1; 8 bases agree with TRBD1. Germline assignment: CDR1 ENHRY and CDR2 SYGVKD. The trim removed 4 bases at V and 4 bases at J, leaving 8 bases unmatched. The CDR3 spans 15 residues. The chain's CDR3 is CAISAGRGQGTEAFF. DNA for the CDR3: TGTGCCATCAGTGCGGGCAGGGGGCAAGGCACTGAAGCTTTCTTT.

In this sample, this clone turned up a few times. The limits of the CDR3 on the DNA are not certain, so only TCRdb's listed CDR3 is given. The chain combines TRBV7-9 with TRBJ1-2; no check of the table's D call, TRBD1, against the DNA was made. The CDR3 is 15 residues long, ends included. Germline CDR1 SEHNR, CDR2 FQNEAQ (reference sequence). The CDR3 sequence is CASSLAVGQGSVETF.

The chain has TRBV5-6 and TRBJ2-5, with a possible D match to TRBD2 (6 bases). The CDR3 runs 14 residues. Per germline, CDR1 SGHDT and CDR2 YYEEEE. V dropped 4 bases and J dropped 1 base, with 11 bases sitting between them. Here the CDR3 reads CASSATGVQETQYF. The CDR3 DNA sequence: TGTGCCAGCAGCGCCACGGGGGTCCAAGAGACCCAGTACTTC.

The V call is TRBV2, the J call TRBJ1-4; 9 nucleotides match TRBD1. CDR1 SNHLY and CDR2 FYNNEI come from the germline V gene. The junction had 4 bases not matched to a gene; V was cut back by 6 bases and J by 2 bases. The CDR3 is made up of 15 amino acids. This chain's CDR3 is CASRRDRATNEKLFF. The DNA for the CDR3 is TGTGCCAGCAGACGGGACAGGGCCACTAATGAAAAACTGTTTTTT.

This chain joins TRBV18 and TRBJ2-1; 11 bases are a match to TRBD2. V lost 4 bases, J lost 0 bases, and 2 bases stayed unmatched. This CDR3 has 16 amino acids. The germline CDR1 and CDR2 sequences are KGHSH and LQKENI. The CDR3 nucleotides are TGTGCCAGCTCACGTAGCGGGGGGGCCTCCTACAATGAGCAGTTCTTC. Protein product: CASSRSGGASYNEQFF.

This clone was observed once. The V gene is TRBV30, the J gene TRBJ1-1; tentative D call: TRBD1 (5 bases). The CDR3 extends over 12 amino acids. V gave up 2 bases and J gave up 3 bases, with 7 bases separating them. Germline V gene data show CDR1 as GTSNPN and CDR2 as SVGIG (reference sequence). CDR3 bases: TGTGCCTGGAGTCAGGGATACACTGAAGCTTTCTTT. Translated, it gives CAWSQGYTEAFF.

With respect to this clone: The sample carries other DNA sequences with the same CDR3. V is TRBV28 and J is TRBJ2-7; D gene ambiguous. Germline V CDR1 and CDR2: MDHEN, SYDVKM. The CDR3 length is 12 residues. V lost 1 base to trimming and J lost 3 bases, with 4 bases between them. The DNA for the CDR3 is TGTGCCAGCAGTTTATCGGGCTACGAGCAGTACTTC. It is translated as CASSLSGYEQYF.

This sequence joins TRBV2 and TRBJ1-1, with 8 bases fitting TRBD1. The CDR3 contains 11 residues. The J segment lost 7 bases and the V segment lost 6 bases, leaving 1 base of the junction unmatched. Germline lookup yields CDR1 SNHLY and CDR2 FYNNEI. CDR3 sequence: CASRGTGEAFF. In nucleotides, the CDR3 is TGTGCCAGCAGGGGGACAGGTGAAGCTTTCTTT.

The chain links TRBV7-8 to TRBJ1-1; D call uncertain. Germline loops: CDR1 SGHVS, CDR2 FQNEAQ. The length of the CDR3 is 13 residues. Trimming pared 4 bases from V and 7 bases from J, leaving 13 bases between. In DNA form, the CDR3 reads TGTGCCAGCAGCTCATGGCAGCGATATGAAGCTTTCTTT. Amino acid sequence: CASSSWQRYEAFF.

This clone appeared once. The rearrangement joins TRBV5-4 to TRBJ2-2; 10 bases line up with TRBD2. The germline CDR1 and CDR2 sequences are SGHNT and YYREEE (reference sequence). The CDR3 covers 17 residues. J gave up 3 bases and V 4 bases, and 9 bases lay outside the gene matches. CDR3 DNA: TGTGCCAGCAGCGCCGGGACTAGCGAGATTCACACCGGGGAGCTGTTTTTT. Residues: CASSAGTSEIHTGELFF. The full variable domain, rest sourced from reference TRBV5-4 and TRBJ2-2, is ETGVTQSPTHLIKTRGQQVTLRCSSQSGHNTVSWYQQALGQGPQFIFQYYREEENGRGNFPPRFSGLQFPNYSSELNVNALELDDSALYLCASSAGTSEIHTGELFFGEGSRLTVL.

This clone was detected only a few times. The chain links TRBV7-2 to TRBJ1-4; 8 nucleotides align to TRBD1. This CDR3 has 15 amino acids. Germline lookup yields CDR1 SGHTA and CDR2 FQGNSA. The junction had 7 bases not matched to a gene; V was cut back by 6 bases and J by 4 bases. DNA for the CDR3: TGTGCCAGCAGACAAACCGGACAGGGTAATGAAAAACTGTTTTTT. This codes for CASRQTGQGNEKLFF.

The chain has TRBV7-3 and TRBJ1-2, with 7 nucleotides matching TRBD1. J lost 8 bases, V lost 4 bases, and 4 bases had no gene match. The germline V gene encodes CDR1 SGHTA and CDR2 FQGTGA. This CDR3 comprises 12 residues. As DNA, the CDR3 is TGTGCCAGCAGCTCGGGGACAGAAGGCTACACCTTC. This translates into CASSSGTEGYTF.

The J gene is TRBJ2-7, the V gene TRBV5-1; 10 bases are shared with TRBD1. This CDR3 comprises 16 residues. CDR1 SGHRS and CDR2 YFSETQ come from the germline V gene. The trim removed 4 bases at V and 2 bases at J, leaving 9 bases unmatched. In DNA form, the CDR3 reads TGCGCCAGCAGCCCGGAAGGGACAGGGGAGGCCTACGAGCAGTACTTC. Its translation: CASSPEGTGEAYEQYF.

CDR3 protein: CASSPDRYQPQHF. In nucleotides, the CDR3 is TGTGCCAGCTCACCAGATCGGTATCAGCCCCAGCATTTT. The chain carries TRBV18 and TRBJ1-5; D unclear. Per the germline V gene, CDR1 is KGHSH and CDR2 is LQKENI. This CDR3 has 13 amino acids. Trimming stripped 2 bases from V and 5 bases from J, with 7 bases between.

J is TRBJ2-2 and V is TRBV27; D may be TRBD2 (5 bases). The germline V gene has CDR1 MNHEY and CDR2 SMNVEV (reference sequence). The germline V and J ends were trimmed by 2 bases and 2 bases, with 9 bases remaining between them. This CDR3 has 15 residues. CDR3 residues: CASSLAGANTGELFF. In DNA, the CDR3 is TGTGCCAGCAGTTTAGCGGGTGCTAACACCGGGGAGCTGTTTTTT.

This clone was observed a single time. This CDR3 reads CASSRRDRGETQYF. Written as DNA, the CDR3 is TGTGCCAGCAGCCGCCGGGACAGGGGAGAGACCCAGTACTTC. This chain joins TRBV5-4 and TRBJ2-5; 10 bases fit TRBD1. V shed 4 bases and J 4 bases; nucleotides not matched to a gene: 4. The CDR3 extends over 14 amino acids. Germline assignment: CDR1 SGHNT and CDR2 YYREEE (reference sequence).

This clone was observed once. This chain links TRBV28 with TRBJ2-5; TRBD1 matches 7 bases. The CDR3 spans 13 residues. Germline-derived CDR1 and CDR2 are MDHEN and SYDVKM. V was pared by 5 bases and J by 2 bases, with 2 bases of the junction left unmatched. CDR3 sequence reads: CASSRQGQETQYF. In DNA form, the CDR3 reads TGTGCCAGCAGTCGACAGGGACAAGAGACCCAGTACTTC. Supplemented by reference TRBV28 and TRBJ2-5, the full variable domain reads DVKVTQSSRYLVKRTGEKVFLECVQDMDHENMFWYRQDPGLGLRLIYFSYDVKMKEKGDIPEGYSVSREKKERFSLILESASTNQTSMYLCASSRQGQETQYFGPGTRLLVL.

This clone was seen a handful of times. The rearrangement joins TRBV30 to TRBJ2-7, with 10 bases fitting TRBD2. The V segment lost 0 bases and the J segment 4 bases; nucleotides outside the gene matches: 6. The CDR3 has 15 amino acids. Germline lookup yields CDR1 GTSNPN and CDR2 SVGIG (reference sequence). The CDR3 loop is CAWSVGLADPYEQYF. Written as DNA, the CDR3 is TGTGCCTGGAGTGTAGGACTAGCGGACCCTTACGAGCAGTACTTC.

The rearrangement joins TRBV18 to TRBJ2-6, with TRBD1 identical over 10 bases. The CDR3 length is 17 residues. Germline CDR1 and CDR2: KGHSH and LQKENI. Trimming cost V 6 bases and J 0 bases; bases outside gene matches: 5. The DNA for the CDR3 is TGTGCCAGCTCCCCCGGGACAGGGGTCTCTGGGGCCAACGTCCTGACTTTC. Its protein product is CASSPGTGVSGANVLTF.